Listed below are T cell receptor beta chains from one sample, sequenced in a study of T cell repertoires in cytomegalovirus infection. Their target antigens are unknown. One entry per CDR3 protein results from TCRdb running MiXCR on the reads. Here the sample spans just over 450,000 distinct CDR3 sequences, approximately 40% being singletons. This specimen consisted of cultured PBMCs, obtained from culture after CMV antigen stimulation. These receptors all stem from a human donor in good health (CMV status not recorded). Some clones in this sample may be carry-over from other donors' samples. Each CDR3 is given with its conserved first and last residue. Fields, in order: J gene, D gene, clone size, V gene, CDR3 protein, CDR3 DNA. D genes are given only for firm matches. The size entry is marked missing in some rows and otherwise reads once, few, many or a size class.

TRBJ1-1 . . TRBV7-9 CASSLLSVRASNTEAFF TGTGCCAGCAGCTTATTATCGGTTCGGGCTTCAAACACTGAAGCTTTCTTT
TRBJ1-6 TRBD1 . TRBV5-1 CASSERDRGGYNSPLHF TGCGCCAGCAGCGAACGGGACAGGGGAGGCTATAATTCACCCCTCCACTTT
TRBJ2-7 . . TRBV18 CASSPGHGGVYEQYF TGTGCCAGCTCGCCGGGACACGGTGGGGTATACGAGCAGTACTTC
TRBJ2-7 TRBD2 . TRBV7-2 CASSLAGRVWEQYF TGTGCCAGCAGCTTAGCGGGGAGGGTATGGGAGCAGTACTTC
TRBJ1-1 . . TRBV20-1 CSARDTEMNTEAFF TGCAGTGCTAGAGATACGGAGATGAACACTGAAGCTTTCTTT
TRBJ2-3 TRBD2 . TRBV11-2 CASSLDHSGGIDTQYF TGTGCCAGCAGCTTAGATCACAGCGGGGGGATAGATACGCAGTATTTT
TRBJ1-5 . . TRBV28 CASSLGGIGNQPQHF TGTGCCAGCAGTTTGGGGGGAATCGGCAATCAGCCCCAGCATTTT
TRBJ1-4 . many TRBV7-6 CASSSIRGLNEKLFF TGTGCCAGCAGCTCGATCCGGGGGCTGAATGAAAAACTGTTTTTT
TRBJ2-7 TRBD2 . TRBV19 CASSIAARREGRLYEQYF TGTGCCAGTAGTATAGCGGCGAGGAGGGAGGGGAGACTTTACGAGCAGTACTTC
TRBJ1-1 . few TRBV7-8 CASSLVYGTEAFF TGTGCCAGCAGCTTAGTGTACGGAACTGAAGCTTTCTTT
TRBJ2-5 TRBD2 . TRBV6-2/TRBV6-3 CASSTWGGETQYF TGTGCCAGCAGCACCTGGGGGGGAGAGACCCAGTACTTC
TRBJ2-5 TRBD1 . TRBV19 CASSVGQGVETQYF TGTGCCAGTAGTGTTGGACAGGGGGTTGAGACCCAGTACTTC
TRBJ2-7 . few TRBV7-4 CASSAPDSSYEQYF TGTGCCAGCAGCGCGCCGGACAGCTCCTACGAGCAGTACTTC
TRBJ2-5 TRBD1 . TRBV6-1 CASSPTHGTGGRETQYF TGTGCCAGCAGTCCTACCCATGGGACAGGGGGCCGAGAGACCCAGTACTTC
TRBJ2-3 TRBD2 few TRBV6-2/TRBV6-3 CASRSFGTRDTQYF TGTGCCAGCAGATCTTTCGGGACTAGGGATACGCAGTATTTT
TRBJ2-1 . . TRBV10-3 CAISGGRGEYNEQFF TGTGCCATCAGTGGCGGAAGGGGGGAATACAATGAGCAGTTCTTC
TRBJ2-5 . . TRBV7-6 CASSLLSSRETQYF TGTGCCAGCAGCTTATTAAGTTCCCGGGAGACCCAGTACTTC
TRBJ1-1 . . TRBV19 CASRPEREYTEAFF TGTGCCAGCCGACCGGAAAGGGAGTACACTGAAGCTTTCTTT
TRBJ2-7 . . TRBV29-1 CSVPYRVPYEQYF TGCAGCGTACCTTACAGGGTCCCCTACGAGCAGTACTTC
TRBJ2-5 . . TRBV7-3 CASSSVGEVGETHYF TGTGCCAGCAGCTCCGTCGGGGAGGTGGGGGAGACCCACTACTTC
TRBJ1-5 TRBD1 . TRBV27 CASSARDSSYRSNQPQHF TGTGCCAGCAGTGCCCGGGACAGTTCTTACCGTTCTAATCAGCCCCAGCATTTT
TRBJ2-6 . few TRBV6-5 CASRPYSGANVLTF TGTGCCAGCAGACCCTACTCTGGGGCCAACGTCCTGACTTTC
TRBJ1-2 . . TRBV7-2 CASSLRQGPLQEGYTF TGTGCCAGCAGCTTACGTCAGGGACCACTCCAGGAGGGCTACACCTTC
TRBJ1-1 . . TRBV5-1 CASSRDAGGTEAFF TGCGCCAGCAGCCGCGACGCGGGGGGGACTGAAGCTTTCTTT
TRBJ2-3 TRBD2 . TRBV20-1 CSARTGTSATQYF TGCAGTGCTAGAACCGGGACTAGCGCAACTCAGTATTTT
TRBJ2-1 . few TRBV7-8 CASSRGRVSFF TGTGCCAGCAGTCGTGGTAGGGTATCCTTCTTC
TRBJ1-1 . few TRBV7-8 CASSLVLINTEAFF TGTGCCAGCAGCTTAGTTTTGATAAACACTGAAGCTTTCTTT